Listed below are T cell receptor beta chains from one sample, sequenced in a study of cytomegalovirus exposure and HLA in healthy donors. Measured with immunoSEQ multiplex PCR; TCRdb has only the in-frame clones, and not every one. The sample contains fewer than 200,000 clones, about nine tenths of which appear only once. Sequencing was performed on PBMCs. These receptors came from a boy between 2 and 10 years old in good health and CMV-seronegative. The CDR3 runs from the conserved cysteine through the conserved F or W. D genes are given only for firm matches. Clone size is given for some rows only: seen once, a few or many times, or a class if the clone is expanded.

>.|.|TRBV21-1|TRBJ2-1
TGTGCCAGCCGCCAGGCGGGGACAGGGAACAATGAGCAGTTCTTC
CASRQAGTGNNEQFF
>.|TRBD2|TRBV19|TRBJ2-3
TGTGCCAGTAGTATAGCCGGGAGGAGCACAGATACGCAGTATTTT
CASSIAGRSTDTQYF
>once|.|TRBV7-8|TRBJ2-5
TGTGCCAGCGGGGCCCAAGCCACGTACCAAGAGACCCAGTACTTC
CASGAQATYQETQYF
>.|TRBD1|TRBV29-1|TRBJ1-2
TGCAGCGGGGACCCACAGGGGGCTGAAGGGATAGGCTTGGCCTACACCTTC
CSGDPQGAEGIGLAYTF
>few|.|TRBV5-6|TRBJ2-7
TGTGCCAGCAGCTTGGTGGACTCATACTCCGCCTACGAGCAGTACTTC
CASSLVDSYSAYEQYF
>.|TRBD1|TRBV6-5|TRBJ2-7
TGTGCCAGCAGTACAAGGGACAGCTCCTACGAGCAGTACTTC
CASSTRDSSYEQYF
>once|TRBD1|TRBV7-9|TRBJ1-6
TGTGCCAGCAGGGGGGGACAGGGATTTAATTCACCCCTCCACTTT
CASRGGQGFNSPLHF
>.|.|TRBV6-4|TRBJ2-6
TGTGCCAGCAGAGACAGCCACTCTGGGGCCAACGTCCTGACTTTC
CASRDSHSGANVLTF
>.|TRBD2|TRBV5-1|TRBJ2-1
TGCGCCAGCAGCCGAGGGACTAGCGGGGTGATCTCCTACAATGAGCAGTTCTTC
CASSRGTSGVISYNEQFF
>few|.|TRBV27|TRBJ1-3
TGTGCCAGCAGTTTATTGGCGCAGGATGTCGGTGGTTCTGGAAACACCATATATTTT
CASSLLAQDVGGSGNTIYF
>.|TRBD1|TRBV5-1|TRBJ1-5
TGCGCCAGCAGCTTGGGACCGTCGGGACAGGGCAATCAGCCCCAGCATTTT
CASSLGPSGQGNQPQHF
>.|TRBD1|TRBV5-4|TRBJ2-7
TGTGCCAGCAGCTTGCTGACAGGGAGCTCCTACGAGCAGTACTTC
CASSLLTGSSYEQYF
>.|.|TRBV19|TRBJ2-7
TGTGCCAGTAGAATTGATTCCGGTAGATACGAGCAGTACTTC
CASRIDSGRYEQYF
>.|.|TRBV21-1|TRBJ2-7
TGTGCCAGCAGCGGCCTAGGGACAACCCCATTCTACGAGCAGTACTTC
CASSGLGTTPFYEQYF
>.|.|TRBV10-3|TRBJ2-7
TGTGCCATCAGTGAGTCGAGGGGAGGCGAGCAGTACTTC
CAISESRGGEQYF
>.|TRBD2|TRBV7-8|TRBJ2-1
TGTGCCAGCAGCTTATCCAGGGGGCTAGCGGGGGGGCGGGTGGATAATGAGCAGTTCTTC
CASSLSRGLAGGRVDNEQFF
>.|.|TRBV7-3|TRBJ2-1
TGTGCCAGCAGCTTAGGAACAGGCTCCTACAATGAGCAGTTCTTC
CASSLGTGSYNEQFF
>.|.|TRBV6-1|TRBJ2-7
TGTGCCAGCAGTCGACAGATCCGCTACGAGCAGTACTTC
CASSRQIRYEQYF
>.|.|TRBV6-1|TRBJ2-7
TGTGCCAGCAGTGAATTCGCAGGGATCTCCTACGAGCAGTACTTC
CASSEFAGISYEQYF
>.|TRBD1|TRBV30|TRBJ1-5
TGTGCCTGGAGGTCCGGGACAGGGTCTCAGCCCCAGCATTTT
CAWRSGTGSQPQHF
>.|.|TRBV7-8|TRBJ1-2
TGTGCCAGCAGCTCCGGACAGTACTATGGCTACACCTTC
CASSSGQYYGYTF
>.|TRBD1|TRBV6-1|TRBJ2-7
TGTGCCAGCAGGACAGGGGCTAACTCTTACGAGCAGTACTTC
CASRTGANSYEQYF
>.|TRBD1|TRBV6-4|TRBJ2-2
TGTGCCAGCAGTCCACAGGGGGCCGGGGAGCTGTTTTTT
CASSPQGAGELFF
>.|.|TRBV19|TRBJ2-7
TGTGCCAGTAGTATAGGTAGAGCCTCCTACGAGCAGTACTTC
CASSIGRASYEQYF
>once|.|TRBV2|TRBJ2-2
TGTGCCAGCGGGAGGACGCGGAGCACCGGGGAGCTGTTTTTT
CASGRTRSTGELFF
>.|TRBD2|TRBV6-5|TRBJ2-5
TGTGCCAGCATCGACGGGGGGAGGGCCGGCGAGACCCAGTACTTC
CASIDGGRAGETQYF
>.|.|TRBV6-5|TRBJ2-7
TGTGCCAGCAGTTACGTTTCGGACTCAAGCTACGAGCAGTACTTC
CASSYVSDSSYEQYF
>.|TRBD1|TRBV5-1|TRBJ1-2
TGCGCCAGCAGCGACGGGACAGTTGGCGGCTACACCTTC
CASSDGTVGGYTF
>.|TRBD2|TRBV5-1|TRBJ2-5
TGCGCCATCAAATCCCCGGGACTAGCGGGGTTACAAGAGACCCAGTACTTC
CAIKSPGLAGLQETQYF
>once|.|TRBV5-1|TRBJ1-3
TGCGCCAGCAGCTTTGCGGGGGAGGACACCATATATTTT
CASSFAGEDTIYF
>.|.|TRBV7-8|TRBJ2-2
TGTGCCAGCCTCATCGGGAACACCGGGGAGCTGTTTTTT
CASLIGNTGELFF
>.|.|TRBV18|TRBJ2-2
TGTGCCAGCTCAGCCCCAACTAACACCGGGGAGCTGTTTTTT
CASSAPTNTGELFF
>.|.|TRBV6-5|TRBJ2-7
TGTGCCAGCAGTCCCGCGACTAGAACCTACGAGCAGTACTTC
CASSPATRTYEQYF